Sequencing of this TCR beta chain was carried out in a study of blood T cells in healthy people across ages. Study-level points and caveats: Older age went with lower TCR beta diversity per million T cells, in a roughly linear way. Long-lived donors exceeded aged donors in naive CD4+ cells and diversity.

Germline V gives CDR1 MNHEY, CDR2 SVGEGT. CDR3 length equals 18 residues. A second PCR of 7 to 11 cycles used a sample-barcoded 5' primer and a J-beta primer mix. CDR3-containing paired-end reads numbering at least 2.5 million came from each sample. TCRdb re-called the 5' RACE reads through MiXCR, storing one row per CDR3 protein. The top ten clones hold approximately 2% of a sample with 1.5 million to 2 million distinct CDR3 sequences, just under 50% of them seen once. Notes on this clonotype: Its cognate antigen is unknown.

This TCR was sampled from a middle-aged woman in good health. The chain combines TRBV6-2 or TRBV6-3 with TRBJ2-7, with 8 bases fitting TRBD2. The J call may be mistaken, given a closer DNA end match to TRBJ2-5. What was sequenced was blood. The CDR3 nucleotides read TGTGCCAGCAGTTACTCGAGTTCGGGGGGGCCCATCCAAGAGACCCAGTACTTC. Translated: CASSYSSSGGPIQETQYF.